This TCR beta chain was documented in a study of early T cells in non-severe SARS-CoV-2 infection. Germline CDR1 MNHNS, CDR2 SASEGT. The CDR3 is 16 amino acids. The J segment lost 7 bases and the V segment lost 10 bases, leaving 20 bases of the junction unmatched. Only a few counts were recorded for this clonotype. Individual cDNA molecules each received unique molecular identifiers attached to them. TCRdb reprocessed the 5' RACE reads via MiXCR and lists one record per CDR3 protein. The table has roughly 40,000 distinct CDR3 sequences, about 4.9% seen once. The clonotype comes from an adult who was a healthcare worker with PCR-confirmed SARS-CoV-2 infection or an uninfected control (not recorded which). The specimen sequenced was whole blood. V usage is TRBV6-1 and J usage is TRBJ1-2; 8 nucleotides align to TRBD1. CDR3 sequence: CATPQHPRTGLVGYTF. In DNA form, the CDR3 reads TGTGCCACTCCACAACACCCTCGGACAGGGCTGGTTGGCTACACCTTC.